What follows are 6 T cell receptor beta chains derived from one specimen sequenced in a study of CD8 T cells in Susac syndrome. A quantity of about 0.45 to 1 ug RNA underwent reverse transcription using random hexamers. One entry per CDR3 protein results from TCRdb running MiXCR on the immunoSEQ multiplex PCR reads. The table has 25,000 to 30,000 distinct CDR3 sequences, about 93% seen once. The sample taken for sequencing was CD8+ T cells from PBMCs. The receptors shown here come from a human donor in good health.

The rearrangement joins TRBV27 to TRBJ2-7; D unresolved. Trimming pared 3 bases from V and 5 bases from J, leaving 8 bases between. CDR3 length: 12 residues. The germline V gene encodes CDR1 MNHEY and CDR2 SMNVEV (reference sequence). As DNA, the CDR3 is TGTGCCAGCAGTTTTTTGGGCCACGAGCAGTACTTC. This encodes CASSFLGHEQYF.

The chain joins TRBV20-1 to TRBJ1-6, with TRBD1 as a possible D gene (5 bases). V was trimmed by 6 bases and J by 9 bases, leaving 18 bases between them. Germline loops: CDR1 DFQATT, CDR2 SNEGSKA (reference sequence). This CDR3 spans 14 amino acids. The CDR3 is CSASGQGGSSPLHF. The CDR3 DNA is TGCAGTGCCAGTGGTCAGGGTGGGAGTTCACCCCTCCACTTT.

This clonotype was observed a single time. V is TRBV6-2 or TRBV6-3 and J is TRBJ2-7; D is uncertain. V lost 2 bases, J lost 3 bases, and 8 bases lay in between. From germline, CDR1 is MNHEY and CDR2 SVGEGT. The CDR3 sequence is 13 residues long. This chain's CDR3 is CASSYPGVYEQYF. The DNA of the CDR3 is TGTGCCAGCAGTTACCCAGGAGTCTACGAGCAGTACTTC.

The CDR3 sequence: CASSLLAVNTEAFF. As DNA, the CDR3 is TGCGCCAGCAGCCTCCTAGCGGTGAACACTGAAGCTTTCTTT. The chain couples TRBV4-3 to TRBJ1-1; D call uncertain. V lost 4 bases, J lost 0 bases, and 9 bases lay in between. The CDR3 covers 14 residues. Germline loops: CDR1 LGHNA, CDR2 YSLEER.

The rearrangement joins TRBV7-2 to TRBJ2-5, with 9 bases fitting TRBD2. V shed 0 bases and J 6 bases; nucleotides not matched to a gene: 11. The CDR3 has 17 amino acids. The germline V gene has CDR1 SGHTA and CDR2 FQGNSA. The DNA of the CDR3 is TGTGCCAGCAGCTTAGCGGGGCTAGCGGGGAGCGAGCAGACCCAGTACTTC. Its translation: CASSLAGLAGSEQTQYF.

The V call is TRBV7-9, the J call TRBJ2-3; 8 bases line up with TRBD2. Germline trimming cut 4 bases from V and 5 bases from J; bases unmatched to any gene: 8. In germline, CDR1 is SEHNR, CDR2 FQNEAQ (reference sequence). There are 15 residues in the CDR3. The CDR3 loop is CASSSSGGRIDTQYF. DNA of the CDR3: TGTGCCAGCAGCTCGAGCGGGGGTCGGATAGATACGCAGTATTTT.